These T cell receptor beta chains were read from a single sample in a study of patients and donors after allogeneic stem cell transplantation. TCRdb passed the RT-PCR reads through MiXCR, listing each CDR3 protein once. The sample has roughly 940,000 distinct CDR3 sequences, roughly 17% seen once. The sequenced material came from blood, either unsorted or a sorted T cell fraction (not recorded which). The receptors here all came from a human donor who was either an allogeneic HSCT recipient or a stem cell or donor lymphocyte infusion donor (not recorded which). It is not recorded whose cells these are; they may come from a transplant donor. Both conserved end residues are part of each CDR3. The order of the fields is clone size, V gene, J gene, D gene, CDR3 protein, CDR3 DNA. A D gene is named only where the DNA matches it firmly. Size values are once, few and many counts, or a class for expanded clones, and some rows have none.

clone size: many
V gene: TRBV6-5
J gene: TRBJ2-7
D gene: .
CDR3 protein: CASSSAGDYEQYF
CDR3 DNA: TGTGCCAGCAGTTCGGCCGGCGACTACGAGCAGTACTTC

clone size: .
V gene: TRBV28
J gene: TRBJ2-7
D gene: .
CDR3 protein: CASFGPLEQYF
CDR3 DNA: TGTGCCAGCTTTGGGCCTCTCGAGCAGTACTTC

clone size: few
V gene: TRBV29-1
J gene: TRBJ1-1
D gene: .
CDR3 protein: CSVRVSGTEAFF
CDR3 DNA: TGCAGCGTGAGGGTGAGCGGCACTGAAGCTTTCTTT

clone size: .
V gene: TRBV6-1
J gene: TRBJ2-1
D gene: .
CDR3 protein: CASSEPPVSSYNEQFF
CDR3 DNA: TGTGCCAGCAGTGAGCCCCCGGTGAGCTCCTACAATGAGCAGTTCTTC

clone size: .
V gene: TRBV28
J gene: TRBJ1-5
D gene: .
CDR3 protein: CASRARGGKPQPQHF
CDR3 DNA: TGTGCCAGCAGGGCCCGGGGGGGTAAGCCACAGCCCCAGCATTTT

clone size: few
V gene: TRBV20-1
J gene: TRBJ2-7
D gene: .
CDR3 protein: CSARTHRDTSYEQYF
CDR3 DNA: TGCAGTGCTAGAACACACCGGGACACATCCTACGAGCAGTACTTC

clone size: .
V gene: TRBV7-9
J gene: TRBJ2-5
D gene: .
CDR3 protein: CASSSHVLGKETQYF
CDR3 DNA: TGTGCCAGCAGCTCCCATGTGCTGGGGAAAGAGACCCAGTACTTC

clone size: few
V gene: TRBV12-3/TRBV12-4
J gene: TRBJ1-1
D gene: TRBD1
CDR3 protein: CASSPGQGYTEAFF
CDR3 DNA: TGTGCCAGCAGTCCGGGACAGGGCTACACTGAAGCTTTCTTT

clone size: few
V gene: TRBV5-1
J gene: TRBJ1-6
D gene: .
CDR3 protein: CASSFPWGVSPLHF
CDR3 DNA: TGCGCCAGCAGCTTTCCATGGGGCGTTTCACCCCTCCACTTT

clone size: .
V gene: TRBV27
J gene: TRBJ2-3
D gene: .
CDR3 protein: CASSLTPADHSSTDTQYF
CDR3 DNA: TGTGCCAGCAGTTTAACTCCGGCGGACCATTCCTCGACAGATACGCAGTATTTT

clone size: few
V gene: TRBV7-2
J gene: TRBJ1-6
D gene: .
CDR3 protein: CASSSAGLTLHF
CDR3 DNA: TGTGCCAGCAGCTCTGCCGGCCTCACCCTCCACTTT